This is a list of T cell receptor beta chains from one sample in a study of cytomegalovirus exposure and HLA in healthy donors. The assay was immunoSEQ multiplex PCR, and TCRdb's table has in-frame clones only and misses some. The data hold roughly 60,000 clones, with 90% to 95% observed a single time. Material for sequencing was PBMCs. The receptor set was obtained from a woman between 18 and 30 years old in good health and CMV-seropositive. CDR3s leave out the opening cysteine and the closing phenylalanine or tryptophan. Fields, in order: V gene, J gene, CDR3 protein.

v_gene: TRBV5-1; j_gene: TRBJ2-2; CDR3aa: ASSLSVPTGELF
v_gene: TRBV18; j_gene: TRBJ2-2; CDR3aa: ASSPRGGKNTGELF
v_gene: TRBV19; j_gene: TRBJ2-1; CDR3aa: ASSDRSGSSYNEQF
v_gene: TRBV4-2; j_gene: TRBJ2-7; CDR3aa: ASSPLGGANSDEQY
v_gene: TRBV19; j_gene: TRBJ1-2; CDR3aa: ASSIGGRTKRRLYGYT
v_gene: TRBV2; j_gene: TRBJ1-5; CDR3aa: ASSPTGTGLDQPQH
v_gene: TRBV9; j_gene: TRBJ2-1; CDR3aa: ASSDPSEDFRPRHHNEQF
v_gene: TRBV5-3; j_gene: TRBJ2-7; CDR3aa: ARSSPGTSPSYEQY
v_gene: TRBV19; j_gene: TRBJ1-1; CDR3aa: ASKIGGGAEAF
v_gene: TRBV13; j_gene: TRBJ2-1; CDR3aa: ASSPGLAGAGDEQF
v_gene: TRBV2; j_gene: TRBJ2-1; CDR3aa: ASSASGGDNEQF
v_gene: TRBV7-9; j_gene: TRBJ1-3; CDR3aa: ASSPGQGAHSGNTIY
v_gene: TRBV4-3; j_gene: TRBJ1-5; CDR3aa: ASSQDRNQPQH
v_gene: TRBV4-1; j_gene: TRBJ2-1; CDR3aa: ASSQVAERDYANEQF
v_gene: TRBV18; j_gene: TRBJ2-7; CDR3aa: ASSRYSRDRDLREQY
v_gene: TRBV7-9; j_gene: TRBJ1-5; CDR3aa: ASSLGHVGVYGNQPQH
v_gene: TRBV19; j_gene: TRBJ2-1; CDR3aa: ASSIEFRSEQF
v_gene: TRBV9; j_gene: TRBJ2-6; CDR3aa: ASSVLAGWASSGANVLT
v_gene: TRBV15; j_gene: TRBJ2-7; CDR3aa: ATSRLTGGLTYEQY
v_gene: TRBV4-2; j_gene: TRBJ2-7; CDR3aa: ASSQEAGTSVYEQY
v_gene: TRBV5-1; j_gene: TRBJ2-7; CDR3aa: ASSLDRGVSYEQY
v_gene: TRBV27; j_gene: TRBJ2-7; CDR3aa: ASSLRAGVPDEQY
v_gene: TRBV7-2; j_gene: TRBJ2-2; CDR3aa: ASSTGRAWDTGELF
v_gene: TRBV29-1; j_gene: TRBJ1-1; CDR3aa: SVFKTGVMNTEAF
v_gene: TRBV10-3; j_gene: TRBJ1-6; CDR3aa: AISGYPGDRGDSPLH
v_gene: TRBV5-1; j_gene: TRBJ2-1; CDR3aa: ASSFSGTSGYNEQF
v_gene: TRBV19; j_gene: TRBJ1-5; CDR3aa: ASNGHRNQPQH
v_gene: TRBV6-1; j_gene: TRBJ1-2; CDR3aa: ASSALYGYT
v_gene: TRBV15; j_gene: TRBJ2-6; CDR3aa: ATSTDRGTGANVLT
v_gene: TRBV19; j_gene: TRBJ2-6; CDR3aa: ASSTRDRLRLASGANVLT
v_gene: TRBV5-1; j_gene: TRBJ1-4; CDR3aa: ASQAEGENEKLF
v_gene: TRBV5-1; j_gene: TRBJ1-2; CDR3aa: ASSLGQAVGGYT
v_gene: TRBV7-9; j_gene: TRBJ2-7; CDR3aa: ASSPTSGGFYEQY
v_gene: TRBV28; j_gene: TRBJ1-4; CDR3aa: ASSPTGDWRKLF
v_gene: TRBV5-1; j_gene: TRBJ1-1; CDR3aa: ASSLTGLLIGGAEAF
v_gene: TRBV30; j_gene: TRBJ1-3; CDR3aa: AWSVQWKGNTIY
v_gene: TRBV6-1; j_gene: TRBJ2-7; CDR3aa: ASSEAFGTSDFYEQY
v_gene: TRBV5-4; j_gene: TRBJ2-7; CDR3aa: ASSWGLAGVYEQY
v_gene: TRBV21-1; j_gene: TRBJ2-7; CDR3aa: ASSTGVVNEQY
v_gene: TRBV4-1; j_gene: TRBJ1-1; CDR3aa: ASSQVSDSNTEAF
v_gene: TRBV19; j_gene: TRBJ1-1; CDR3aa: ASGSDRVQAF
v_gene: TRBV5-5; j_gene: TRBJ2-3; CDR3aa: ASSRGGSTDTQY
v_gene: TRBV6-5; j_gene: TRBJ2-7; CDR3aa: ASSYSVTGSSYEQY
v_gene: TRBV29-1; j_gene: TRBJ2-7; CDR3aa: SVETSTLHEQY
v_gene: TRBV7-3; j_gene: TRBJ2-1; CDR3aa: ASSRGAGDLSHEQF
v_gene: TRBV5-4; j_gene: TRBJ2-3; CDR3aa: ASSLEAGLSTDTQY
v_gene: TRBV6-6; j_gene: TRBJ1-1; CDR3aa: ASSLSNMNTEAF
v_gene: TRBV19; j_gene: TRBJ1-2; CDR3aa: ASSLGNGYT
v_gene: TRBV15; j_gene: TRBJ1-2; CDR3aa: ATSRDDRFDGYT
v_gene: TRBV10-3; j_gene: TRBJ2-7; CDR3aa: AISLGQNYEQY
v_gene: TRBV21-1; j_gene: TRBJ2-2; CDR3aa: ANQPGHSNTGELF
v_gene: TRBV5-6; j_gene: TRBJ2-1; CDR3aa: ASSLVPGDEQF
v_gene: TRBV11-3; j_gene: TRBJ2-1; CDR3aa: ASSPGTVSEEQF
v_gene: TRBV28; j_gene: TRBJ2-7; CDR3aa: ASSFPGATYEQY
v_gene: TRBV7-6; j_gene: TRBJ1-2; CDR3aa: ASSSGNPNYGYT
v_gene: TRBV13; j_gene: TRBJ2-1; CDR3aa: ASSLEGRLASGGNNEQF
v_gene: TRBV16; j_gene: TRBJ2-7; CDR3aa: ASIGGLAGSYEQY
v_gene: TRBV6-5; j_gene: TRBJ2-3; CDR3aa: ASSYSTRYTDTQY
v_gene: TRBV27; j_gene: TRBJ2-7; CDR3aa: ASSLRISYEQY